The 19 T cell receptor beta chains reported below all come from one sample, sequenced in a study of T-cell reconstitution after alpha-beta-depleted transplantation in children. Unique molecular identifiers tagged the TCRbeta library. TCRdb re-derived calls from the PCR reads in MiXCR, one entry per CDR3 protein. This sample has 97,000 or so distinct CDR3 sequences, with about 6.8% found just once. This sample comprised PBMCs, obtained before TCRalphabeta/CD19-depleted stem cell transplant. These receptors came from a boy between 2 and 10 years old with acute lymphoblastic leukemia, due to receive a stem cell transplant.

This clonotype has a handful of counts. The chain carries TRBV11-2 and TRBJ2-7, with TRBD1 as a possible D gene (6 bases). Trimming took off 2 bases at V and 0 bases at J, with 11 bases between the two ends. The CDR3 runs 15 residues. Per the germline V gene, CDR1 is SGHAT and CDR2 is FQNNGV. CDR3 coding DNA: TGTGCCAGCAGCTTAAGGGGGACGGCCTCCTACGAGCAGTACTTC. Protein: CASSLRGTASYEQYF.

This clonotype was found many times. J is TRBJ2-3 and V is TRBV6-1; D is perhaps TRBD1 or TRBD2 (6 bases each). The CDR3 is 15 amino acids. Germline CDR1 reads MNHNS; CDR2 reads SASEGT. Trimming removed 2 bases at V and 4 bases at J, with 13 bases between. The DNA of the CDR3 is TGTGCCAGCAGTGAATCGGAGGGGGGCTCAGATACGCAGTATTTT. This sequence encodes CASSESEGGSDTQYF.

This clonotype was seen at least ten times. The gene calls are TRBV7-9 and TRBJ2-1, with 8 bases matching TRBD2. Unmatched junction bases numbered 7, after V lost 4 bases and J lost 5 bases. The CDR3 extends over 15 amino acids. Per the germline V gene, CDR1 is SEHNR and CDR2 is FQNEAQ (reference sequence). The CDR3 region has the DNA TGTGCCAGCAGCTCTTTGGGACTAGGTAACAATGAGCAGTTCTTC. It encodes CASSSLGLGNNEQFF.

This clonotype was detected ten times or more. V is TRBV5-6 and J is TRBJ1-2; 7 bases fit TRBD1. J lost 4 bases, V lost 5 bases, and 2 bases had no gene match. CDR1 is SGHDT and CDR2 is YYEEEE in the germline V gene. There are 12 residues in the CDR3. The CDR3 here is CASSSGGYGYTF. The DNA of the CDR3 is TGTGCCAGCAGTTCAGGGGGCTATGGCTACACCTTC.

This clonotype came up a few times. V gene TRBV21-1 combines with J gene TRBJ2-5; TRBD1, the table's D call, lacks a check against the DNA. TRBV21-1 is deemed a pseudogene. This CDR3 region has 15 residues. CDR3 in DNA: TGTGCCAGCAGCGAGGGGCGCCAAGCTAAAGAGACCCAGTACTTC. It is translated as CASSEGRQAKETQYF.

This clonotype was counted between two and nine times. The chain combines TRBV4-3 with TRBJ2-7; tentatively, D is TRBD1 (5 bases). The ends were cut back, 4 bases at V and 2 bases at J, with 15 bases in the middle. Germline CDR1 is LGHNA and CDR2 is YSLEER. CDR3 size: 15 residues. The DNA for the CDR3 is TGCGCCAGCAGCCGATCCGAGGACACAGCCTACGAGCAGTACTTC. Translated: CASSRSEDTAYEQYF.

This clonotype was found a few times. CDR3 residues: CSAAPTGDASPLHF. The CDR3 nucleotides read TGCAGTGCTGCCCCGACAGGGGATGCTTCACCCCTCCACTTT. This chain connects TRBV20-1 to TRBJ1-6; 8 bases are shared with TRBD1. Germline lookup yields CDR1 DFQATT and CDR2 SNEGSKA (reference sequence). The CDR3 has 14 amino acids. V shed 5 bases and J 9 bases; nucleotides not matched to a gene: 9.

The CDR3 DNA is TGCAGTCACCGGGACTCCTTCTACGAGCAGTACTTC. Translated, it gives CSHRDSFYEQYF. The V gene is TRBV20-1, the J gene TRBJ2-7; D may be TRBD2 (6 bases). CDR3 size: 12 residues. Germline loops: CDR1 DFQATT, CDR2 SNEGSKA (reference sequence). V lost 8 bases, J lost 3 bases, and 14 bases lay in between.

This clonotype was detected ten times or more. The rearrangement joins TRBV5-1 to TRBJ2-7, with D uncertain. V was trimmed by 3 bases and J by 5 bases, leaving 12 bases between them. Germline V gene sequence: CDR1 SGHRS, CDR2 YFSETQ. The CDR3 consists of 13 residues. CDR3 region: CASSSRTSDEQYF. The CDR3 bases are TGCGCCAGCAGCTCCCGGACCTCTGACGAGCAGTACTTC.

At least ten counts were recorded for this clonotype. This chain links TRBV5-5 with TRBJ2-2; D is ambiguous. The CDR3 is made up of 15 amino acids. The V gene lost 0 bases and the J gene lost 4 bases, with 10 bases spanning the gap. The germline V gene encodes CDR1 SGHKS and CDR2 YYEKEE (reference sequence). The CDR3 sequence: CASSLVAGPTGELFF. CDR3 nucleotide sequence: TGTGCCAGCAGCTTGGTGGCAGGACCCACCGGGGAGCTGTTTTTT.

CDR3 sequence reads: CASSLGTGLENSPLHF. The CDR3 coding sequence is TGTGCCAGCAGCCTTGGGACAGGTCTGGAGAATTCACCCCTCCACTTT. The chain employs TRBV7-8 and TRBJ1-6, with TRBD1 matching 8 bases. The CDR3 consists of 16 residues. V gave up 5 bases and J gave up 7 bases; unmatched junction bases: 10. Germline CDR1 reads SGHVS; CDR2 reads FQNEAQ.

The rearrangement joins TRBV13 to TRBJ1-2, with D perhaps TRBD1 (5 bases). Trimming left V 0 bases short and J 3 bases short, with 8 bases between. From germline, CDR1 is PRHDT and CDR2 FYEKMQ (reference sequence). The CDR3 spans 14 residues. The DNA of the CDR3 is TGTGCCAGCAGCTTAGGAACGGGGGACTATGGCTACACCTTC. Amino acid sequence: CASSLGTGDYGYTF.

This clonotype came up a few times. The genes are TRBV7-9 and TRBJ1-1; 8 bases line up with TRBD1. With 2 bases clipped from V and 4 bases from J, the junction kept 3 bases outside the gene matches. Germline-derived CDR1 and CDR2 are SEHNR and FQNEAQ (reference sequence). The CDR3 is 14 residues long. CDR3 residues: CASSLWDRSTEAFF. Written as DNA, the CDR3 is TGTGCCAGCAGCTTATGGGACAGGTCCACTGAAGCTTTCTTT.

There are a few counts of this clonotype. The genes are TRBV7-8 and TRBJ1-5, with TRBD1 as a possible D gene (6 bases). The germline CDR1 and CDR2 sequences are SGHVS and FQNEAQ. This CDR3 has 16 amino acids. Trimming took off 5 bases at V and 6 bases at J, with 20 bases between the two ends. The DNA for the CDR3 is TGTGCCAGCAGCCAGGAGGGGGGGGTATTAAGTCAGCCCCAGCATTTT. Its protein is CASSQEGGVLSQPQHF.

The sample holds a few counts of this clonotype. This chain connects TRBV27 to TRBJ2-7; 11 bases are shared with TRBD1. J lost 4 bases, V lost 6 bases, and 11 bases had no gene match. CDR3 length equals 16 residues. Germline CDR1 is MNHEY and CDR2 is SMNVEV (reference sequence). The CDR3 sequence: CASSPTGTGGFYEQYF. The CDR3 DNA reads as TGTGCCAGCAGCCCAACCGGGACAGGGGGTTTTTACGAGCAGTACTTC.

This clonotype was counted at least ten times. This chain joins TRBV7-9 and TRBJ2-5, with D possibly matching TRBD1 (5 bases). The CDR3 extends over 11 amino acids. Germline assignment: CDR1 SEHNR and CDR2 FQNEAQ (reference sequence). The germline V and J ends were trimmed by 8 bases and 5 bases, with 9 bases remaining between them. The CDR3 DNA follows: TGTGCCAGCCAAGCAGGGGAGACCCAGTACTTC. Protein sequence: CASQAGETQYF.

In its sample, this clonotype was seen many times. The chain joins TRBV4-2 to TRBJ1-1; 7 bases line up with TRBD1. The CDR3 spans 14 residues. Germline V gene lookup returns CDR1 LGHNA and CDR2 YNFKEQ. V lost 4 bases to trimming and J lost 6 bases; unmatched junction nucleotides: 8. The CDR3 DNA reads TGTGCCAGCAGCCTAATCCGACAGGGCGCTGAAGCTTTCTTT. Translating gives CASSLIRQGAEAFF.

In its sample, this clonotype was seen many times. V is TRBV3-1 and J is TRBJ2-3; D is perhaps TRBD1 or TRBD2 (5 bases each). The V end lost 2 bases, the J end lost 7 bases, and 13 bases lay between the germline ends. Germline V CDR1 and CDR2: LGHDT, YNNKEL (reference sequence). This CDR3 region has 14 residues. The CDR3 here is CASSQLGTDNTQYF. The DNA for the CDR3 is TGTGCCAGCAGCCAACTCGGGACGGATAATACGCAGTATTTT.

This clonotype was counted ten times or more. CDR3 DNA sequence: TGTGCCAGCAGCTTCACCGGGACGTTTCCCTACGAGCAGTACTTC. Residues: CASSFTGTFPYEQYF. The chain combines TRBV7-9 with TRBJ2-7; D possibly uses TRBD1 or TRBD2 (5 bases each). V was pared by 3 bases and J by 2 bases, with 14 bases between. CDR1 is SEHNR and CDR2 is FQNEAQ in the germline V gene (reference sequence). This CDR3 contains 15 residues.